Below are 9 T cell receptor beta chains sequenced from a single sample in a study of T-cell memory formation after mild COVID-19. TCRdb itself ran the 5' RACE reads through MiXCR, one entry per CDR3 protein. There are about 560,000 distinct CDR3 sequences in the sample; less than 25% occur only once, and roughly 8.1% lies in the top ten. Sequencing was done on a sample of PBMCs or a T cell subset sorted from them (not recorded which). The receptor set was obtained from an adult woman who had mild COVID-19 (a few samples of this study predate the infection). Cell type and time point are not known.

This clonotype was detected only a few times. The chain links TRBV29-1 to TRBJ2-7, with D possibly matching TRBD2 (6 bases). The CDR3 covers 14 residues. The germline V gene encodes CDR1 SQVTM and CDR2 ANQGSEA. V was clipped by 1 base and J by 2 bases, with 12 bases between them. The CDR3 DNA reads as TGCAGCGTTGAAGGGGAGGCTGGGACCTACGAGCAGTACTTC. It translates to CSVEGEAGTYEQYF.

This clonotype occurred a few times. The V gene is TRBV12-3 or TRBV12-4, the J gene TRBJ2-2; the match to TRBD1 covers 10 bases. The CDR3 contains 15 residues. The trim removed 6 bases at V and 7 bases at J, leaving 8 bases unmatched. CDR3 nucleotides: TGTGCCAGCAGGAGGGACAGGGGCGACCGCGGGGAGCTGTTTTTT. It specifies CASRRDRGDRGELFF.

V is TRBV30 and J is TRBJ2-1; D gene ambiguous. CDR1 GTSNPN and CDR2 SVGIG come from the germline V gene (reference sequence). Trimming left V 0 bases short and J 4 bases short, with 7 bases between. CDR3 length: 13 residues. The CDR3 protein is CAWSVNVYNEQFF. For the CDR3, the DNA is TGTGCCTGGAGTGTAAACGTATACAATGAGCAGTTCTTC.

The chain employs TRBV6-5 and TRBJ1-3; D possibly corresponds to TRBD1 (6 bases). From germline, CDR1 is MNHEY and CDR2 SVGAGI. The CDR3 is 13 amino acids. With 4 bases removed from V and 12 bases from J, the gap between germline ends came to 16 bases. In nucleotides, the CDR3 is TGTGCCAGCAGTTTGGGGCAGGGGAAGATCATATATTTT. Its protein is CASSLGQGKIIYF.

This chain connects TRBV12-3 or TRBV12-4 to TRBJ2-2; 9 nucleotides align to TRBD2. The CDR3 spans 15 residues. J gave up 6 bases and V 7 bases, and 9 bases lay outside the gene matches. In nucleotides, the CDR3 is TGTGCCAGCAAACCTAGCGGGGCCGGGGCCGGGGAGCTGTTTTTT. It encodes CASKPSGAGAGELFF.

The CDR3 loop reads CASRVTTANTGELFF. Here the CDR3 DNA reads TGTGCCAGCAGAGTAACGACAGCGAACACCGGGGAGCTGTTTTTT. The chain combines TRBV6-1 with TRBJ2-2, with TRBD1 as a possible D gene (5 bases). This CDR3 has 15 amino acids. Germline-derived CDR1 and CDR2 are MNHNS and SASEGT. Trimming cost V 6 bases and J 0 bases, with 11 bases left between them.

This clonotype showed up just a few times. The CDR3 DNA reads TGCGCCAGCAGCCAACTACTCAAGCCGGGTGAGCAGTTCTTC. It encodes CASSQLLKPGEQFF. The rearrangement joins TRBV4-1 to TRBJ2-1; no clear D. In germline, CDR1 is MGHRA, CDR2 YSYEKL. Between the trimmed V and J ends, which lost 2 bases and 9 bases, there was a span of 14 bases. CDR3 length equals 14 residues.

The chain uses TRBV27 and TRBJ1-4; D remains ambiguous. The CDR3 length is 14 residues. The germline V gene has CDR1 MNHEY and CDR2 SMNVEV (reference sequence). V lost 2 bases and J 5 bases, leaving 9 bases between the germline ends. The CDR3 protein is CASSLLFPNEKLFF. The CDR3 nucleotides read TGTGCCAGCAGTTTACTGTTCCCAAATGAAAAACTGTTTTTT.

Notes on this clonotype: A junction end diverges from the germline sequence, so it may reflect a read error. This sequence joins TRBV12-3 or TRBV12-4 and TRBJ2-5; TRBD2 aligns across 9 bases. The CDR3 consists of 13 residues. CDR3 nucleotide sequence: TGTGCCAGCAACCGACCAGCGGGAGGCTCTCCGAACTTC. This gives the protein CASNRPAGGSPNF.